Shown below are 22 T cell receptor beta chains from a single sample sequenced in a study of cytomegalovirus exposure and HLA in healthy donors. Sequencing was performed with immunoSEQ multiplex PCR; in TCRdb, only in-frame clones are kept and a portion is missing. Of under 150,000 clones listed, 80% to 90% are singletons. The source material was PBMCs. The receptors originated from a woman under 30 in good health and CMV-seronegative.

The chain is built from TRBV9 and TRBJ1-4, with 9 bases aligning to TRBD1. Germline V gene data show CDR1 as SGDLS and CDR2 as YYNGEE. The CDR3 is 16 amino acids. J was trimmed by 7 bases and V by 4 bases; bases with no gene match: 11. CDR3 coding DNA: TGTGCCAGCAGCCCCAGACCGGGACAGGGATCTGAAAAACTGTTTTTT. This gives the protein CASSPRPGQGSEKLFF.

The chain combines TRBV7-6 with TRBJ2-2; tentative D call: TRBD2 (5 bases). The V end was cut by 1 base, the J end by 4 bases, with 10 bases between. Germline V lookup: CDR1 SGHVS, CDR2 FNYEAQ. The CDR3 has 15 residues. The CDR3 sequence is CASSLERVGTGELFF. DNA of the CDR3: TGTGCCAGCAGCTTAGAGAGGGTGGGCACCGGGGAGCTGTTTTTT. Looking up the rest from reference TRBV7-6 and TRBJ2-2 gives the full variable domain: GAGVSQSPRYKVTKRGQDVALRCDPISGHVSLYWYRQALGQGPEFLTYFNYEAQQDKSGLPNDRFSAERPEGSISTLTIQRTEQRDSAMYRCASSLERVGTGELFFGEGSRLTVL.

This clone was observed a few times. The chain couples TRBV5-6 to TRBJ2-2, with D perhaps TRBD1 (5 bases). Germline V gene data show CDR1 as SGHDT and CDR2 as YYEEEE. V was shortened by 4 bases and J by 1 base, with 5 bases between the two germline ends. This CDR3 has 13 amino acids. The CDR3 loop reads CASSTGNTGELFF. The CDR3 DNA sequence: TGTGCCAGCAGCACAGGGAACACCGGGGAGCTGTTTTTT.

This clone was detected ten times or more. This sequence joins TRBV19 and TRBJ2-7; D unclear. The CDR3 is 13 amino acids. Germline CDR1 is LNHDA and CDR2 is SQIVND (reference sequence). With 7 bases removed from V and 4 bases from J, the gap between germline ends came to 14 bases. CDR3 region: CASTHTIGYEQYF. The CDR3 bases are TGTGCCAGTACCCACACAATCGGGTACGAGCAGTACTTC.

CDR3 coding DNA: TGTGCCAGCACCCCGGACAGCTCAAACACTGAAGCTTTCTTT. It translates to CASTPDSSNTEAFF. The chain links TRBV5-4 to TRBJ1-1; maybe TRBD1 (6 bases). The CDR3 runs to 14 residues. Trimming took 6 bases from V and 2 from J, leaving 14 bases between them. Germline lookup yields CDR1 SGHNT and CDR2 YYREEE (reference sequence).

The CDR3: CASSIPGRKSYNEQFF. CDR3 bases: TGTGCCAGTAGCATACCGGGTCGGAAATCCTACAATGAGCAGTTCTTC. The rearrangement links TRBV19 to TRBJ2-1; no firm D call. The CDR3 spans 16 residues. In germline, CDR1 is LNHDA, CDR2 SQIVND (reference sequence). Trimming left V 6 bases short and J 1 base short, with 16 bases between.

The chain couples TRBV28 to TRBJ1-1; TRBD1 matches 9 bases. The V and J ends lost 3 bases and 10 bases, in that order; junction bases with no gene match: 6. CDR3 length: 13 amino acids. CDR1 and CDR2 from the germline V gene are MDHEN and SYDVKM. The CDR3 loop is CASSLDRGLGAFF. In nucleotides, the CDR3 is TGTGCCAGCAGTTTGGACAGGGGATTGGGAGCTTTCTTT.

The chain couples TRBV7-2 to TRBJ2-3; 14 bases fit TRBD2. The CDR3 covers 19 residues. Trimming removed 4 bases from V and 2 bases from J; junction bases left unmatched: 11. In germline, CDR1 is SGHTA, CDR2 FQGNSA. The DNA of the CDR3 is TGTGCCAGCAGCTCCGGACTAGCGGGAGGTCCCAGATACACAGATACGCAGTATTTT. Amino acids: CASSSGLAGGPRYTDTQYF.

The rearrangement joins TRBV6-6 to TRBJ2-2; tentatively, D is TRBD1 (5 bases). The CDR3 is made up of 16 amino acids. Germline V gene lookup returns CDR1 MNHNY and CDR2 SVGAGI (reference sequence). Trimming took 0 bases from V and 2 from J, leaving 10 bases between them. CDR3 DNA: TGTGCCAGCAGTTACTCTCTCCAGGGTAACACCGGGGAGCTGTTTTTT. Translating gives CASSYSLQGNTGELFF.

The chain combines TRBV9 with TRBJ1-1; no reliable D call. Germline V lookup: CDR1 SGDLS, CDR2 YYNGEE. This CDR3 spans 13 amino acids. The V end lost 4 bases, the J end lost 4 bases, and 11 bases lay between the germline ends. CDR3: CASSLGLSTEAFF. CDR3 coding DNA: TGTGCCAGCAGCCTCGGACTCAGCACTGAAGCTTTCTTT. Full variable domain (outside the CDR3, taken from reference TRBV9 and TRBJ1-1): DSGVTQTPKHLITATGQRVTLRCSPRSGDLSVYWYQQSLDQGLQFLIQYYNGEERAKGNILERFSAQQFPDLHSELNLSSLELGDSALYFCASSLGLSTEAFFGQGTRLTVV.

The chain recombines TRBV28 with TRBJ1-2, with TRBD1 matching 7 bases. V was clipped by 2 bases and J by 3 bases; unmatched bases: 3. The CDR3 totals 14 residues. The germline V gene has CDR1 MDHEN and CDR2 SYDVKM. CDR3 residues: CASSLGGTDYGYTF. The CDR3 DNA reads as TGTGCCAGCAGTTTAGGCGGGACAGACTATGGCTACACCTTC.

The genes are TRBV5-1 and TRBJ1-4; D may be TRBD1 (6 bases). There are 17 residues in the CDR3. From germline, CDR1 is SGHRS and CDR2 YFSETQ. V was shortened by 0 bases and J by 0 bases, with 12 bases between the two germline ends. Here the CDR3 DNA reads TGCGCCAGCAGCTTGGCAACAGGGACCGCAACTAATGAAAAACTGTTTTTT. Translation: CASSLATGTATNEKLFF. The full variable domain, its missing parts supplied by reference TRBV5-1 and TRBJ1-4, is KAGVTQTPRYLIKTRGQQVTLSCSPISGHRSVSWYQQTPGQGLQFLFEYFSETQRNKGNFPGRFSGRQFSNSRSEMNVSTLELGDSALYLCASSLATGTATNEKLFFGSGTQLSVL.

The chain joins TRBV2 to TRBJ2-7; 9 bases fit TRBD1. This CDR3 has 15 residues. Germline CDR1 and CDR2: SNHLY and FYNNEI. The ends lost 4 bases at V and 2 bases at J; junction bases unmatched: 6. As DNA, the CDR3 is TGTGCCAGCAGTGGAGCCTGGACAGGGGCCTACGAGCAGTACTTC. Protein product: CASSGAWTGAYEQYF.

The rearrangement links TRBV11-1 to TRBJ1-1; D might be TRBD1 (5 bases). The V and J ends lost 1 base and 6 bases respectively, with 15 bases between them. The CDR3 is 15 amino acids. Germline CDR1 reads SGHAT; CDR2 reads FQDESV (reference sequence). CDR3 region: CASSLGGGVKPEAFF. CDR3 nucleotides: TGTGCCAGCAGCTTAGGTGGAGGGGTGAAGCCTGAAGCTTTCTTT.

CDR3 sequence: CASSQSRNTGELFF. The CDR3 DNA reads TGTGCCAGCTCACAATCTAGGAACACCGGGGAGCTGTTTTTT. The chain is built from TRBV18 and TRBJ2-2; the D is unclear. The V end lost 4 bases, the J end lost 1 base, and 7 bases lay between the germline ends. This CDR3 contains 14 residues. Germline values: CDR1 KGHSH, CDR2 LQKENI.

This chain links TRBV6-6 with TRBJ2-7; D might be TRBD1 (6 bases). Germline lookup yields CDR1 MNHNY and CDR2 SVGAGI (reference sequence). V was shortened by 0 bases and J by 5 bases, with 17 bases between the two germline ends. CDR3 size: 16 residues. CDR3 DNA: TGTGCCAGCAGTTACTCGGTTGCAGGGGCCGACCACGAGCAGTACTTC. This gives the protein CASSYSVAGADHEQYF.

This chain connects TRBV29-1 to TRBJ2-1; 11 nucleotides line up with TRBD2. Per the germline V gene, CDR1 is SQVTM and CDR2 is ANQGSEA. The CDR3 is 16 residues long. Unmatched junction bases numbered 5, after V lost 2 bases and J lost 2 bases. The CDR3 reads CSVELGTSGTYNEQFF. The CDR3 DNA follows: TGCAGCGTTGAATTGGGGACTAGCGGAACCTACAATGAGCAGTTCTTC.

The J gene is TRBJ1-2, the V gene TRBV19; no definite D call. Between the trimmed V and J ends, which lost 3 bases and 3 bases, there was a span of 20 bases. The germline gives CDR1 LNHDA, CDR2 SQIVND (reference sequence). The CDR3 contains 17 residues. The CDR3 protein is CASSIDLITGGYYGYTF. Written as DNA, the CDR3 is TGTGCCAGTAGTATTGACTTGATAACCGGTGGGTACTATGGCTACACCTTC.

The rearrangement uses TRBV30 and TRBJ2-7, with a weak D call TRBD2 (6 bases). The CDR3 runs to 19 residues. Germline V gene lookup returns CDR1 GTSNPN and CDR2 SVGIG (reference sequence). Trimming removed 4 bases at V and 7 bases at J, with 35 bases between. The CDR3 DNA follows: TGTGCCTGGAATCCCAGCTCCACCCGTAGCGGAGAGGTTAGGAGAGAGCAGTACTTC. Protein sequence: CAWNPSSTRSGEVRREQYF.

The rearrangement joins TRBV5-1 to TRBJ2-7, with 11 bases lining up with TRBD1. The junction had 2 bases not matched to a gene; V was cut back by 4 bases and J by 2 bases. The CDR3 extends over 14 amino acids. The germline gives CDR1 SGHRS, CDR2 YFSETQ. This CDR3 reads CASSQGQGAYEQYF. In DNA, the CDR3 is TGCGCCAGCAGCCAGGGACAGGGGGCCTACGAGCAGTACTTC.

The CDR3 spells CASSLDLADTQYF. The CDR3 DNA follows: TGTGCCAGCAGCTTAGACCTAGCAGATACGCAGTATTTT. The rearrangement uses TRBV11-2 and TRBJ2-3; D is uncertain. V was clipped by 0 bases and J by 4 bases, with 5 bases between them. CDR3 length: 13 residues. Germline V CDR1 and CDR2: SGHAT, FQNNGV.

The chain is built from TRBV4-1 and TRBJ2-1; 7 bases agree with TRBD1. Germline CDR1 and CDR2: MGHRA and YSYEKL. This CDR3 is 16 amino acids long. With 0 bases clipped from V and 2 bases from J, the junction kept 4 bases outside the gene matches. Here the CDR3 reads CASSQDTGTAYNEQFF. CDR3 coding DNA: TGCGCCAGCAGCCAAGATACTGGGACAGCCTACAATGAGCAGTTCTTC.